This passage covers 25 T cell receptor beta chains from one sample sequenced in a study of blood T cell repertoires in COVID-19. TCRdb's table, derived via immunoSEQ multiplex PCR, lists solely in-frame clones and lacks some. Among approximately 40,000 clones listed, roughly nine tenths were seen once. The specimen sequenced was peripheral blood. The receptors here all came from an elderly woman in a cohort sampled during active or convalescent COVID-19.

This clone showed up just once. The chain uses TRBV5-8 and TRBJ1-1, with D unresolved. V lost 1 base, J lost 5 bases, and 6 bases lay in between. Germline V CDR1 and CDR2: SGHTS, YDEGEE. CDR3 size: 12 residues. The CDR3 region is CASSLSYTEAFF. As DNA, the CDR3 is TGTGCCAGCAGCTTGTCTTATACTGAAGCTTTCTTT.

The chain employs TRBV11-2 and TRBJ1-1; TRBD1 is a possible D gene (6 bases). The V and J ends lost 0 bases and 2 bases respectively, with 10 bases between them. This CDR3 has 15 amino acids. Germline V gene lookup returns CDR1 SGHAT and CDR2 FQNNGV. The CDR3 loop reads CASSLEGAPNTEAFF. Written as DNA, the CDR3 is TGTGCCAGCAGCTTAGAGGGGGCCCCCAACACTGAAGCTTTCTTT. The full variable domain, its missing parts supplied by reference TRBV11-2 and TRBJ1-1, is EAGVAQSPRYKIIEKRQSVAFWCNPISGHATLYWYQQILGQGPKLLIQFQNNGVVDDSQLPKDRFSAERLKGVDSTLKIQPAKLEDSAVYLCASSLEGAPNTEAFFGQGTRLTVV.

J is TRBJ1-5 and V is TRBV2, with 10 bases lining up with TRBD1. Germline V lookup: CDR1 SNHLY, CDR2 FYNNEI. This CDR3 spans 13 amino acids. Unmatched junction bases numbered 1, after V lost 6 bases and J lost 5 bases. The CDR3 DNA is TGTGCCAGCAGGGGGACAGGGGATCAGCCCCAGCATTTT. Its translation is CASRGTGDQPQHF.

The chain employs TRBV24-1 and TRBJ2-1, with 12 bases that match TRBD2. The CDR3 loop spans 15 amino acids. V lost 2 bases, J lost 6 bases, and 1 base stayed unmatched. Germline values: CDR1 KGHDR, CDR2 SFDVKD. The CDR3 DNA follows: TGTGCCACCAGTGATTCTAGCGGGAGGGCCAATGAGCAGTTCTTC. Translated: CATSDSSGRANEQFF.

This clone appeared once. CDR3 residues: CASSLILGSTDTQYF. CDR3 coding DNA: TGTGCCAGCAGCTTAATTCTGGGCAGCACAGATACGCAGTATTTT. V and J are TRBV7-8 and TRBJ2-3; D uncertain. Germline V gene lookup returns CDR1 SGHVS and CDR2 FQNEAQ. Trimming took 2 bases from V and 0 from J, leaving 9 bases between them. The CDR3 covers 15 residues.

The genes are TRBV19 and TRBJ1-2; maybe TRBD1 (6 bases). V lost 4 bases and J lost 1, with 16 bases in between. Germline CDR1 and CDR2: LNHDA and SQIVND (reference sequence). The CDR3 is made up of 16 amino acids. CDR3 loop: CASSKETGPLNYGYTF. Here the CDR3 DNA reads TGTGCCAGTAGTAAAGAGACAGGACCGCTTAACTATGGCTACACCTTC.

The chain joins TRBV21-1 to TRBJ2-1; the table gives TRBD1 as D, unverified against the DNA. TRBV21-1 corresponds to a pseudogene. CDR3 length: 15 amino acids. CDR3 bases: TGTGCCAGACCATCCGGGACAGGTAAGAGCAATGAGCAGTTCTTC. The encoded protein is CARPSGTGKSNEQFF.

The chain carries TRBV27 and TRBJ2-4, with D perhaps TRBD1 (8 bases). The CDR3 sequence is 15 residues long. The ends were cut back, 6 bases at V and 1 base at J, with 13 bases in the middle. Germline assignment: CDR1 MNHEY and CDR2 SMNVEV (reference sequence). The CDR3 sequence is CASSYRGGAKNIQYF. Here the CDR3 DNA reads TGTGCCAGCAGCTACAGGGGGGGGGCCAAAAACATTCAGTACTTC.

The V call is TRBV7-2, the J call TRBJ1-1; D not certain. The CDR3 is made up of 14 amino acids. From germline, CDR1 is SGHTA and CDR2 FQGNSA. Trimming stripped 1 base from V and 7 bases from J, with 13 bases between. CDR3 sequence (DNA): TGTGCCAGCAGCTTAGTTCCAGGTCGTGGTGAAGCTTTCTTT. It translates to CASSLVPGRGEAFF.

The chain recombines TRBV4-1 with TRBJ2-5, with 9 bases matching TRBD2. Germline V gives CDR1 MGHRA, CDR2 YSYEKL. The CDR3 runs to 16 residues. V shed 1 base, J shed 1 base, and the junction held 4 bases outside the gene matches. CDR3 DNA sequence: TGCGCCAGCAGCCAAGGACGGCGGGAGGGCCAAGAGACCCAGTACTTC. As protein: CASSQGRREGQETQYF.

The chain combines TRBV2 with TRBJ1-6, with TRBD1 matching over 7 bases. The CDR3 consists of 14 residues. V gave up 4 bases and J gave up 7 bases; unmatched junction bases: 4. Germline values: CDR1 SNHLY, CDR2 FYNNEI. CDR3 in DNA: TGTGCCAGCAGTGTTGACAGGGTCAATTCACCCCTCCACTTT. This translates into CASSVDRVNSPLHF.

This chain uses TRBV5-4 with TRBJ2-7; 7 bases are a match to TRBD1. CDR1 is SGHNT, CDR2 YYREEE, per germline (reference sequence). The junction had 2 bases not matched to a gene; V was cut back by 0 bases and J by 2 bases. The CDR3 sequence is 14 residues long. The CDR3 loop reads CASSLGQGAYEQYF. In DNA form, the CDR3 reads TGTGCCAGCAGCTTGGGGCAGGGGGCCTACGAGCAGTACTTC.

The chain links TRBV5-1 to TRBJ1-2, with TRBD1 matching 10 bases. CDR1 and CDR2 from the germline V gene are SGHRS and YFSETQ. The CDR3 spans 15 residues. V shed 4 bases, J shed 2 bases, and the junction held 5 bases outside the gene matches. The CDR3 is CASSLDRGVNYGYTF. In DNA form, the CDR3 reads TGCGCCAGCAGCCTGGACAGGGGGGTGAACTATGGCTACACCTTC.

The chain couples TRBV10-1 to TRBJ1-1; TRBD1 matches at 7 bases. The J segment lost 7 bases and the V segment lost 6 bases, leaving 5 bases of the junction unmatched. The CDR3 runs to 12 residues. Germline-derived CDR1 and CDR2 are WNHNN and SYGVQD (reference sequence). CDR3 coding DNA: TGCGCCAGCAGCTTAAACAGGGGTGAAGCTTTCTTT. This encodes CASSLNRGEAFF.

This chain connects TRBV5-6 to TRBJ1-4, with TRBD1 as a possible D gene (6 bases). Trimming removed 3 bases from V and 6 bases from J, with 12 bases in between. This CDR3 has 14 residues. The germline gives CDR1 SGHDT, CDR2 YYEEEE. This chain's CDR3 is CASSSTGVDEKLFF. CDR3 nucleotides: TGTGCCAGCAGCTCGACAGGCGTCGATGAAAAACTGTTTTTT.

The chain combines TRBV19 with TRBJ2-5; D ambiguous. This CDR3 is 13 amino acids long. Trimming pared 2 bases from V and 2 bases from J, leaving 6 bases between. The germline V gene encodes CDR1 LNHDA and CDR2 SQIVND (reference sequence). DNA for the CDR3: TGTGCCAGTAGTATACGGAGACAAGAGACCCAGTACTTC. Translation gives CASSIRRQETQYF.

The genes are TRBV3-1 (or the pseudogene TRBV3-2) and TRBJ1-2, with D possibly matching TRBD1 (6 bases). V was cut by 1 base and J by 2 bases, with 11 bases left in between. CDR1 and CDR2 (germline): LGHDT, YNNKEL (reference sequence). The CDR3 totals 15 residues. This CDR3 reads CASSQAVQGNYGYTF. CDR3 DNA: TGTGCCAGCAGCCAAGCGGTTCAGGGGAACTATGGCTACACCTTC.

With respect to this clone: The same CDR3 can be traced to other DNA sequences in this sample. CDR3 protein: CASSFSGDKNIQYF. The CDR3 DNA is TGCGCCAGCAGCTTCTCGGGGGACAAAAACATTCAGTACTTC. The chain employs TRBV5-1 and TRBJ2-4, with TRBD2 as a possible D gene (6 bases). V gave up 2 bases and J gave up 3 bases, with 9 bases separating them. The CDR3 sequence is 14 residues long. Germline V CDR1 and CDR2: SGHRS, YFSETQ.

This chain links TRBV7-9 with TRBJ1-2; no firm D call. This CDR3 contains 14 residues. Germline V gives CDR1 SEHNR, CDR2 FQNEAQ (reference sequence). V lost 5 bases, J lost 1 base, and 11 bases lay in between. This chain's CDR3 is CASSPPTRNYGYTF. The CDR3 DNA is TGTGCCAGCAGCCCTCCGACACGTAACTATGGCTACACCTTC.

This CDR3 reads CASSRTSGGPGEQFF. The CDR3 bases are TGTGCCAGCAGCCGCACTAGCGGGGGTCCCGGTGAGCAGTTCTTC. The chain combines TRBV5-4 with TRBJ2-1; 11 nucleotides match TRBD2. Germline lookup yields CDR1 SGHNT and CDR2 YYREEE (reference sequence). The length of the CDR3 is 15 residues. Trimming cost V 4 bases and J 9 bases; bases outside gene matches: 9.

The chain recombines TRBV24-1 with TRBJ2-2, with a weak D call TRBD1 (6 bases). Germline V CDR1 and CDR2: KGHDR, SFDVKD. V shed 10 bases and J shed 5 bases, with 10 bases lying between them. The CDR3 runs 12 residues. CDR3 bases: TGTGCCACGCAGGGGTGGACCGGGGAGCTGTTTTTT. Translated, it gives CATQGWTGELFF.

V gene TRBV6-1 combines with J gene TRBJ1-4; D is undetermined. The V and J ends lost 0 bases and 7 bases respectively, with 6 bases between them. The CDR3 extends over 13 amino acids. Germline loops: CDR1 MNHNS, CDR2 SASEGT. The CDR3 spells CASSEAMREKLFF. The CDR3, as DNA: TGTGCCAGCAGTGAAGCTATGCGTGAAAAACTGTTTTTT.

The chain couples TRBV28 to TRBJ1-2, with a weak D call TRBD1 (5 bases). CDR1 MDHEN and CDR2 SYDVKM come from the germline V gene. The CDR3 length is 14 residues. Trimming left V 5 bases short and J 4 bases short, with 14 bases between. The CDR3 is CASSRMGRSYGYTF. The CDR3, as DNA: TGTGCCAGCAGTCGCATGGGGCGTTCCTATGGCTACACCTTC.

This chain uses TRBV6-5 with TRBJ1-1; D is uncertain. Trimming took 9 bases from V and 6 from J, leaving 17 bases between them. Germline V gene data show CDR1 as MNHEY and CDR2 as SVGAGI. The CDR3 is 13 residues long. The CDR3: CASHMSGSAEAFF. Written as DNA, the CDR3 is TGTGCCAGTCACATGAGCGGTTCCGCTGAAGCTTTCTTT.

Note on this clone: The sample carries other DNA sequences with the same CDR3. The rearrangement joins TRBV7-6 to TRBJ2-1; TRBD2 matches 7 bases. V dropped 3 bases and J dropped 4; count of bases not matched to a gene: 0. This CDR3 spans 13 amino acids. CDR1 SGHVS and CDR2 FNYEAQ come from the germline V gene. The DNA for the CDR3 is TGTGCCAGCAGCTTGGGACTATACAATGAGCAGTTCTTC. Translating gives CASSLGLYNEQFF.